This entry concerns a single T cell receptor beta chain. This clonotype was seen just once. Its antigen remains undetermined. No base quality values were provided; no much bigger clone lies one nucleotide off. A lone read offers only weak evidence. At the junction V is shortened by 3 bases and J by 0 bases; bases outside the gene matches: 4. The germline V gene supplies CDR1 SGHTA and CDR2 FQGTGA. The CDR3 contains 15 residues, cysteine and phenylalanine counted. The kept DNA is CDR3 alone, 45 bases in frame from the first base. Genomic DNA was used as template for profiling of TCR beta VDJ combinations and CDR3 sequences. TCR repertoire sequencing was run on an Illumina HiSeq 2000. On the authors' methods: TRBV/TRBJ rearrangement plots, CDR3 size and DJ length profiles, and Simpson's diversity index were used to assess repertoires. The most abundant DNA sequence in the deep sequencing data was taken as the immunodominant clone. CDR3 amino acid sequences were checked for sharing across subjects and were also compared against the VDJdb database and published repertoires. TCRdb cleaned the public reads at Q25 with fastp, built clones with MiXCR and kept in-frame beta chains. Each entry merges the rows of one CDR3 protein and shows their most common DNA and genes. The V and J calls and clone size come from TCRdb's table, not from the authors' own analysis. Within this sample are roughly 180,000 distinct CDR3 sequences, with around 50% of them counted one time only. The top ten clonotypes cover over 10% of the sample.

These data belong to a study of CD8+CD57+ T cells in acquired aplastic anemia (dated by TCRdb to the late 2010s). About the study as a whole: A mean of about 3.2 ug of DNA, ranging from about 0.2 to 27.4 ug, was extracted from sorted CD4+ and CD8+ cells. A CD8+CD57+ expansion meant a frequency higher than the mean frequency seen in healthy subjects. Here is what the overall study found, with its caveats: Around 28 CD8+ CDR3 sequences were found to be shared between patients and controls, but these sequences appeared to be highly expressed in patients and within the immunodominant clones of the patients. Between patients and healthy controls, no significant difference in CD8+ Simpson's diversity was found (P=0.060).

Flow cytometry had shown CD8+CD57+ cell expansion in the patients selected for sequencing. Severe acquired aplastic anemia was diagnosed in all patients according to International Study of Aplastic Anemia and Agranulocytosis and Camitta criteria. No therapy had been received by the patients at the time of blood sampling. In the study, sorted CD4+ and CD8+ blood T cells from patients with severe aplastic anemia and from healthy subjects underwent deep sequencing of TCR repertoires. Patients were enrolled in the USA under clinicaltrials.gov protocols 00001620, 01623167, 00001397, 00071045, 00081523 and 00961064. Ficoll-Paque density gradient centrifugation was used to isolate peripheral blood mononuclear cells. Before DNA extraction, CD4+ and CD8+ T cells were sorted with FACS or magnetic beads.

The sequenced sample was sorted CD4+, CD8+, or CD8+CD57+ T cells (not recorded which) from PBMCs. The TCR originated in a human donor with aplastic anemia. The V and J segments used are TRBV7-3 and TRBJ1-2; 7 of the junction bases match TRBD1. The CDR3 here reads CASSLTGKANYGYTF. The DNA sequence is given as TGTGCCAGCAGCTTGACAGGGAAAGCTAACTATGGCTACACCTTC.